Shown below are 13 T cell receptor beta chains from a single sample sequenced in a study of regulatory T cells in long-lasting Graves disease. Investigators prepared the TCR beta libraries by applying iRepertoire HTBI primers and Arm-PCR of CDR3 regions. TCRdb re-called the multiplex PCR reads through MiXCR, storing one row per CDR3 protein. The sample contains fewer than 450,000 distinct CDR3 sequences, less than 25% of which appear only once. Documented time point: persistent/refractory GD, antithyroid drugs over 5 years with positive TRAb. Extracted PBMC RNA gave rise to the TCR library. Material: peripheral blood mononuclear cells (PBMCs), obtained when the disease was refractory, from a patient treated with antithyroid drugs. These receptors originate from a female donor with Graves disease.

This clonotype was detected only a few times. This chain joins TRBV7-9 and TRBJ2-7; the D gene is possibly TRBD2 (6 bases). The germline V gene encodes CDR1 SEHNR and CDR2 FQNEAQ (reference sequence). V was clipped by 8 bases and J by 3 bases, with 17 bases between them. This CDR3 contains 14 residues. The CDR3 coding sequence is TGTGCCAGCCTGCCCCTAGGAGGGAGCTACGAGCAGTACTTC. This codes for CASLPLGGSYEQYF.

This sequence joins TRBV20-1 and TRBJ2-7; 8 nucleotides align to TRBD1. CDR1 is DFQATT and CDR2 is SNEGSKA in the germline V gene (reference sequence). The CDR3 runs 13 residues. V shed 6 bases, J shed 9 bases, and the junction held 13 bases outside the gene matches. In nucleotides, the CDR3 is TGCAGTGCGCAGGGGGCCGCGTTGAAAGGGCAGTACTTC. Encoded protein: CSAQGAALKGQYF.

This clonotype was picked up many times. J is TRBJ1-1 and V is TRBV28, with TRBD1 matching over 7 bases. The CDR3 has 20 amino acids. The V gene's germline CDR1 is MDHEN and CDR2 SYDVKM. With V trimmed by 2 bases and J by 0 bases, 18 bases remained unmatched. The CDR3 loop is CASSLPQGPGQRIMNTEAFF. The CDR3 region has the DNA TGTGCCAGCAGTTTACCCCAGGGCCCGGGACAGAGGATAATGAACACTGAAGCTTTCTTT.

Regarding this clonotype: A read error may be the cause here, since a much bigger clone is one base away. V gene TRBV27 combines with J gene TRBJ1-2, with D unclear. V was shortened by 6 bases and J by 6 bases, with 11 bases between the two germline ends. Germline values: CDR1 MNHEY, CDR2 SMNVEV (reference sequence). The length of the CDR3 is 12 residues. The CDR3 is CASRGRLNGYTF. CDR3 bases: TGTGCCAGCAGAGGACGGCTCAATGGCTACACCTTC.

This clonotype occurred a few times. The rearrangement uses TRBV19 and TRBJ1-2; D may be TRBD1 (6 bases). The germline V gene encodes CDR1 LNHDA and CDR2 SQIVND (reference sequence). V was trimmed by 4 bases and J by 4 bases, leaving 13 bases between them. This CDR3 is 14 amino acids long. The CDR3 reads CASSNPDSLYGYTF. CDR3 sequence (DNA): TGTGCCAGTAGTAACCCGGACAGTCTCTATGGCTACACCTTC.

V gene TRBV28 combines with J gene TRBJ1-2; D is unclear. This CDR3 has 16 amino acids. Germline V gene data show CDR1 as MDHEN and CDR2 as SYDVKM. Trimming shortened V by 6 bases and J by 2 bases, and 19 bases separated the two germline ends. Here the CDR3 reads CASRKGGGAYNYGYTF. The CDR3 coding sequence is TGTGCCAGCAGAAAGGGTGGAGGCGCTTACAACTATGGCTACACCTTC.

CDR3 sequence: CSAWPGNGELFF. CDR3 DNA sequence: TGCAGTGCTTGGCCCGGAAACGGGGAGCTGTTTTTT. The rearrangement links TRBV20-1 to TRBJ2-2, with D unclear. This CDR3 region has 12 residues. The germline CDR1 and CDR2 sequences are DFQATT and SNEGSKA (reference sequence). V lost 5 bases, J lost 7 bases, and 11 bases lay in between.

This clonotype was counted a few times. This chain links TRBV7-9 with TRBJ2-2, with TRBD2 identical over 10 bases. Germline values: CDR1 SEHNR, CDR2 FQNEAQ (reference sequence). CDR3 size: 15 residues. The trim removed 5 bases at V and 5 bases at J, leaving 5 bases unmatched. The CDR3 bases are TGTGCCAGCAGCCCCAGCGGGAGGGCAACCGGGGAGCTGTTTTTT. This gives the protein CASSPSGRATGELFF.

This clonotype showed up many times. The chain combines TRBV24-1 with TRBJ2-5; no clear D gene. The CDR3 runs to 16 residues. V gave up 5 bases and J gave up 5 bases, with 20 bases separating them. The germline V gene encodes CDR1 KGHDR and CDR2 SFDVKD. The CDR3 sequence is CATSGSPFVQRETQYF. Written as DNA, the CDR3 is TGTGCCACCAGTGGCTCACCCTTTGTCCAGAGGGAGACCCAGTACTTC.

This clonotype has at least ten counts. The rearrangement uses TRBV28 and TRBJ1-1; D is unresolved. The CDR3 has 13 amino acids. From germline, CDR1 is MDHEN and CDR2 SYDVKM. With 5 bases removed from V and 1 base from J, the gap between germline ends came to 8 bases. The CDR3, as DNA: TGTGCCAGCAGTAGATCGAGGAACACTGAAGCTTTCTTT. Translated: CASSRSRNTEAFF.

This clonotype was detected a few times. The chain uses TRBV30 and TRBJ2-7; 9 bases match TRBD2. Germline V CDR1 and CDR2: GTSNPN, SVGIG (reference sequence). V gave up 1 base and J gave up 6 bases; unmatched junction bases: 10. This CDR3 region has 15 residues. CDR3 residues: CAWSAKDSGSREQYF. The CDR3 region has the DNA TGTGCCTGGAGTGCCAAAGATAGCGGGAGCCGCGAGCAGTACTTC.

This clonotype was found many times. V and J are TRBV6-5 and TRBJ2-5; D gene ambiguous. The CDR3 totals 14 residues. Germline V lookup: CDR1 MNHEY, CDR2 SVGAGI. Between the trimmed V and J ends, which lost 0 bases and 4 bases, there was a span of 9 bases. This CDR3 is CASSYSGVGETQYF. The CDR3 bases are TGTGCCAGCAGTTACTCTGGAGTGGGAGAGACCCAGTACTTC.

The chain employs TRBV11-3 and TRBJ2-7; D is perhaps TRBD1 (5 bases). The CDR3 sequence is 16 residues long. CDR1 is SGHNT, CDR2 YENEEA, per germline. For the CDR3, the DNA is TGTGCAGATCCTATCCCGGAAGGGGTTGTTTGCTACGAGCAGTACTTC. The encoded protein is CADPIPEGVVCYEQYF.